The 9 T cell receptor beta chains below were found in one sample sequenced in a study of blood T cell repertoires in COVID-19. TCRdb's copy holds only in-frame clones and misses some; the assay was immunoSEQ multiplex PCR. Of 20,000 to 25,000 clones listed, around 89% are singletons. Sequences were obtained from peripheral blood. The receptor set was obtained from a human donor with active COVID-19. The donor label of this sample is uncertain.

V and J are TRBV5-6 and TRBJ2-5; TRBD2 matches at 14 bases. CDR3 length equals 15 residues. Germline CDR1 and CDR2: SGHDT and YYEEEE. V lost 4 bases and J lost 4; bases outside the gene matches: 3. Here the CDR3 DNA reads TGTGCCAGCAGCGCCGGGACTAGCGGGGGAGAGACCCAGTACTTC. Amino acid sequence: CASSAGTSGGETQYF.

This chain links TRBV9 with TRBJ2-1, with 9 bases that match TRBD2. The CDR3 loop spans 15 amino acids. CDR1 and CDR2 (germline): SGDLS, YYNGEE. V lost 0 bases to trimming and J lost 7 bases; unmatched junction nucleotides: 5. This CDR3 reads CASSVGSGGRNEQFF. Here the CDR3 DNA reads TGTGCCAGCAGCGTAGGGAGCGGGGGGCGGAATGAGCAGTTCTTC. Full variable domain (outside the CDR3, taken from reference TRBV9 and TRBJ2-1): DSGVTQTPKHLITATGQRVTLRCSPRSGDLSVYWYQQSLDQGLQFLIQYYNGEERAKGNILERFSAQQFPDLHSELNLSSLELGDSALYFCASSVGSGGRNEQFFGPGTRLTVL.

The CDR3 nucleotides are TGTGCCAGCAGCTTGGGCGGGACTAGCGGTTCCAATACGCAGTATTTT. Encoded protein: CASSLGGTSGSNTQYF. The rearrangement uses TRBV5-4 and TRBJ2-3; 11 positions match TRBD2. This CDR3 spans 16 amino acids. V trimming: 0 bases; J trimming: 7 bases; junction bases outside the gene matches: 7. The germline V gene has CDR1 SGHNT and CDR2 YYREEE (reference sequence). Combining the CDR3 with reference TRBV5-4 and TRBJ2-3 gives the whole variable domain ETGVTQSPTHLIKTRGQQVTLRCSSQSGHNTVSWYQQALGQGPQFIFQYYREEENGRGNFPPRFSGLQFPNYSSELNVNALELDDSALYLCASSLGGTSGSNTQYFGPGTRLTVL.

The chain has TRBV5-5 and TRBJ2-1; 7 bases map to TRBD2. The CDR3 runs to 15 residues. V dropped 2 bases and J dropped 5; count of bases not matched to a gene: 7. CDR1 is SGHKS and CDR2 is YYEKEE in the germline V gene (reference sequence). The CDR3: CASSFIAAGNNEQFF. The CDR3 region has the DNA TGTGCCAGCAGCTTCATCGCAGCGGGGAACAATGAGCAGTTCTTC.

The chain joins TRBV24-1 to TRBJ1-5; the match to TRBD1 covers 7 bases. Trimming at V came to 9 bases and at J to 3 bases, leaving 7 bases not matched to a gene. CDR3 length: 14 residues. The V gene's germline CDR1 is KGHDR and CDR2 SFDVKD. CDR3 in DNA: TGTGCCACCTCCGACAGGGCCTCCAATCAGCCCCAGCATTTT. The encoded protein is CATSDRASNQPQHF.

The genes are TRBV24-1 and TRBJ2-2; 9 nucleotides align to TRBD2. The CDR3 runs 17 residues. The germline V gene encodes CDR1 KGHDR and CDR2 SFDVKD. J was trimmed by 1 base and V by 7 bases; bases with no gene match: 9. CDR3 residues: CATSDNSGGRNTGELFF. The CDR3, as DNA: TGTGCCACCAGCGATAATAGCGGGGGCCGGAACACCGGGGAGCTGTTTTTT.

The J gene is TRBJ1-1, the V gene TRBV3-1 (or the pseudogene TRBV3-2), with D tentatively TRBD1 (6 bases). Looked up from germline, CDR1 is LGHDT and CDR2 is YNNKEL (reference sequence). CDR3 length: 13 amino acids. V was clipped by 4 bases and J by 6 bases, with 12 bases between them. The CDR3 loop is CASSPDSRAEAFF. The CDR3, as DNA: TGTGCCAGCAGCCCGGACAGCCGAGCTGAAGCTTTCTTT.

The CDR3 coding sequence is TGTGCCAGCAGTTACTCCGACAGGGGTGGTAATTCACCCCTCCACTTT. It specifies CASSYSDRGGNSPLHF. The chain couples TRBV6-5 to TRBJ1-6; 8 bases match TRBD1. CDR1 and CDR2 from the germline V gene are MNHEY and SVGAGI. The CDR3 is 16 amino acids. Germline trimming cut 0 bases from V and 6 bases from J; bases unmatched to any gene: 4.

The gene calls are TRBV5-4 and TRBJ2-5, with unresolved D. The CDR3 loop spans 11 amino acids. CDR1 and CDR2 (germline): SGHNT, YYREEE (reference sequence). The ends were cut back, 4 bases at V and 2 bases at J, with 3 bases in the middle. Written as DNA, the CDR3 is TGTGCCAGCAGCCAACAAGAGACCCAGTACTTC. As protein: CASSQQETQYF. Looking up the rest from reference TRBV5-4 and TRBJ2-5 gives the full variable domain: ETGVTQSPTHLIKTRGQQVTLRCSSQSGHNTVSWYQQALGQGPQFIFQYYREEENGRGNFPPRFSGLQFPNYSSELNVNALELDDSALYLCASSQQETQYFGPGTRLLVL.